These T cell receptor beta chains were read from a single sample in a study of cytomegalovirus exposure and HLA in healthy donors. Produced via immunoSEQ multiplex PCR; TCRdb's table is partial and in-frame only. This sample has over 150,000 clones; approximately 81% occur once, and the top ten carry roughly 1.4%. Sequenced: PBMCs. All receptors come from a man aged 18 to 30 in good health and CMV-seronegative. Both conserved end residues are part of each CDR3. The order of the fields is D gene, clone size, J gene, V gene, CDR3 DNA, CDR3 protein. A D gene is named only where the DNA matches it firmly. Part of the rows lack a size; the others show once, few, many or a class for expanded clones.

-,-,TRBJ1-1,TRBV6-1,TGTGCCAGCAGAGGGGGGGGCAGGGGCAACACTGAAGCTTTCTTT,CASRGGGRGNTEAFF
TRBD2,-,TRBJ2-7,TRBV5-1,TGCGCCAGCAGCCCGGGCGGTAGCGGGACCGTCTACGAGCAGTACTTC,CASSPGGSGTVYEQYF
-,once,TRBJ1-1,TRBV18,TGTGCCAGCTCCCCAGCGGCGATGAACACTGAAGCTTTCTTT,CASSPAAMNTEAFF
TRBD2,-,TRBJ2-1,TRBV7-8,TGTGCCAGCAGCTTAGCGGGAGGGCCTGAGCAGTTCTTC,CASSLAGGPEQFF
TRBD2,-,TRBJ2-3,TRBV25-1,TGTGCCAGCAGCCCCCGGGGGGGATCCGATACGCAGTATTTT,CASSPRGGSDTQYF
TRBD2,-,TRBJ2-7,TRBV4-3,TGCGCCAGCAGCCCCATCGCTAGCGGGTTCTCCTACGAGCAGTACTTC,CASSPIASGFSYEQYF
-,-,TRBJ2-7,TRBV5-4,TGTGCCAGCAGTCCCCCTGGGCAGGGCCGCTACGAGCAGTACTTC,CASSPPGQGRYEQYF
TRBD1,many,TRBJ2-1,TRBV4-3,TGCGCCAGCAGCCAAGCCTCCGGGACAGGGGGCAATGAGCAGTTCTTC,CASSQASGTGGNEQFF
-,-,TRBJ2-7,TRBV6-5,TGTGCCAGCAGTCCTCATAGCGGAAGAACCTACGAGCAGTACTTC,CASSPHSGRTYEQYF
-,-,TRBJ1-4,TRBV9,TGTGCCAGCAGCGTAGAGGCGGAAAAGGGGGAAAAACTGTTTTTT,CASSVEAEKGEKLFF
TRBD2,few,TRBJ2-1,TRBV19,TGTGCCAGTAGTATCGGGGGGTCCTACAATGAGCAGTTCTTC,CASSIGGSYNEQFF
-,-,TRBJ1-1,TRBV19,TGTGCCAGTAGTATAGATCTGGCAGGTGGGAACACTGAAGCTTTCTTT,CASSIDLAGGNTEAFF
TRBD1,-,TRBJ1-2,TRBV19,TGTGCCAGCCTCCCTACCCTGGGGACAGACTATGGCTACACCTTC,CASLPTLGTDYGYTF
TRBD1,-,TRBJ2-5,TRBV5-1,TGCGCCAGCAGCTTGACAGGGGGTGTCCAAGAGACCCAGTACTTC,CASSLTGGVQETQYF
TRBD1,-,TRBJ1-1,TRBV2,TGTGCCAGCAGTCAAGAGGGACAGGGAGGGAGTGCTTTCTTT,CASSQEGQGGSAFF
TRBD2,few,TRBJ2-3,TRBV27,TGTGCCAGCAGTTTAAGGATTGGGACTAGCGGGGCAGATACGCAGTATTTT,CASSLRIGTSGADTQYF
-,-,TRBJ2-1,TRBV6-5,TGTGCCAGCAGTTACCGGATGGGCCCCTCCTACAATGAGCAGTTCTTC,CASSYRMGPSYNEQFF
TRBD2,-,TRBJ2-1,TRBV2,TGTGCCAGCACAGAGCGGGAGCCCCTTTACAATGAGCAGTTCTTC,CASTEREPLYNEQFF
-,once,TRBJ2-7,TRBV12-5,TGTGCTAGTGGTTTGGGGGCCGGCTCCTACGAGCAGTACTTC,CASGLGAGSYEQYF
-,-,TRBJ1-3,TRBV28,TGTGCCAGCAGTTTGAACCGGGTCTACATCTCTGGAAACACCATATATTTT,CASSLNRVYISGNTIYF
TRBD1,once,TRBJ1-5,TRBV19,TGTGCCAGTAGTCCACAGGGGGCCGGCAATCAGCCCCAGCATTTT,CASSPQGAGNQPQHF
TRBD2,-,TRBJ2-7,TRBV10-3,TGTGCCATCGCGGGGGGAGCGGGAGGGCCGGGTCCCCTCTACGAGCAGTACTTC,CAIAGGAGGPGPLYEQYF
-,once,TRBJ2-1,TRBV6-1,TGTGCCAGCAGTGAAGCTCTCCGACAGGCTGAGGAGTTCTTC,CASSEALRQAEEFF
-,-,TRBJ2-7,TRBV5-4,TGTGCCAGCAGTCCATCCCCTCAGGTAACCTACGAGCAGTACTTC,CASSPSPQVTYEQYF
TRBD1,-,TRBJ2-6,TRBV28,TGTGCCAGCAGTCCGGGACAGGGGTTCAATGGGGCCAACGTCCTGACTTTC,CASSPGQGFNGANVLTF
-,-,TRBJ1-1,TRBV5-1,TGCGCCAGCAGCTTGCATGGTGCGGGCCGCGTGAACACTGAAGCTTTCTTT,CASSLHGAGRVNTEAFF
-,-,TRBJ1-1,TRBV6-5,TGTGCCAGCAGTTACTTGACAGGATACAACACTGAAGCTTTCTTT,CASSYLTGYNTEAFF
TRBD1,-,TRBJ2-3,TRBV6-1,TGTGCCAGCGTGGGGGGACAGGGCTCAGATACGCAGTATTTT,CASVGGQGSDTQYF
TRBD2,-,TRBJ2-2,TRBV6-5,TGTGCCAGCAGTTACTCGACTAGCGGGATTCAAGGGGAGCTGTTTTTT,CASSYSTSGIQGELFF
TRBD1,-,TRBJ2-4,TRBV7-2,TGTGCCAGCAGCTTAGGAGGGGGCCTAGCCAAAAACATTCAGTACTTC,CASSLGGGLAKNIQYF
-,-,TRBJ1-3,TRBV5-1,TGCGCCAGCAGCGCCTTCCCGGGCTCTGGAAACACCATATATTTT,CASSAFPGSGNTIYF
-,-,TRBJ1-5,TRBV28,TGTGCCAGCACGGTCAACAATCAGCCCCAGCATTTT,CASTVNNQPQHF
TRBD2,-,TRBJ2-1,TRBV7-9,TGTGCCAGCAGCTCCCCCGGGAGGGTCGAACAGTTCTTC,CASSSPGRVEQFF
-,-,TRBJ2-1,TRBV7-8,TGTGCCAGCAGCCGATACCAGGGGCTACTCAATGAGCAGTTCTTC,CASSRYQGLLNEQFF
TRBD2,-,TRBJ2-1,TRBV28,TGCTTCAGCGGGGGGGGCGGGGTCACCAATGAGCAGTTCTTC,CFSGGGGVTNEQFF
TRBD1,-,TRBJ2-7,TRBV10-1,TGCGCCAGCAGCCCCACTATAGGACAGGGATTCTACGAGCAGTACTTC,CASSPTIGQGFYEQYF
TRBD2,-,TRBJ2-1,TRBV4-3,TGCGCCAGCAGCCAAGATGGCGGGAGGTACAATGAGCAGTTCTTC,CASSQDGGRYNEQFF
TRBD1,few,TRBJ2-7,TRBV18,TGTGCCAGCTCTCGGACAGGGGACTCCTACGAGCAGTACTTC,CASSRTGDSYEQYF
TRBD1,-,TRBJ2-7,TRBV27,TGTGCCAGCAGTCTTGACAGGGGGGGAAACGAGCAGTACTTC,CASSLDRGGNEQYF
TRBD2,-,TRBJ2-4,TRBV28,TGTGCCAGCGGGCTGACTAGCTATCAGGACTTC,CASGLTSYQDF
-,few,TRBJ1-3,TRBV19,TGTGCCAGTAGTAGTAGTTCCTACTCTGGAAACACCATATATTTT,CASSSSSYSGNTIYF
-,few,TRBJ2-3,TRBV5-5,TGTGCCAGCAGCTCCGTAGCGTACTTGACCCAGAGCACAGATACGCAGTATTTT,CASSSVAYLTQSTDTQYF
TRBD2,few,TRBJ2-3,TRBV19,TGTGCCAGTAGCCCAAGCGGGGACCCCACAGATACGCAGTATTTT,CASSPSGDPTDTQYF
-,-,TRBJ2-7,TRBV5-1,TGCGCCAGCAGCTTGGGATCCGGCTCCTACGAGCAGTACTTC,CASSLGSGSYEQYF
-,few,TRBJ1-1,TRBV5-5,TGTGCCAGCAGCTTGGAAGGGGACAAGACTGAAGCTTTCTTT,CASSLEGDKTEAFF